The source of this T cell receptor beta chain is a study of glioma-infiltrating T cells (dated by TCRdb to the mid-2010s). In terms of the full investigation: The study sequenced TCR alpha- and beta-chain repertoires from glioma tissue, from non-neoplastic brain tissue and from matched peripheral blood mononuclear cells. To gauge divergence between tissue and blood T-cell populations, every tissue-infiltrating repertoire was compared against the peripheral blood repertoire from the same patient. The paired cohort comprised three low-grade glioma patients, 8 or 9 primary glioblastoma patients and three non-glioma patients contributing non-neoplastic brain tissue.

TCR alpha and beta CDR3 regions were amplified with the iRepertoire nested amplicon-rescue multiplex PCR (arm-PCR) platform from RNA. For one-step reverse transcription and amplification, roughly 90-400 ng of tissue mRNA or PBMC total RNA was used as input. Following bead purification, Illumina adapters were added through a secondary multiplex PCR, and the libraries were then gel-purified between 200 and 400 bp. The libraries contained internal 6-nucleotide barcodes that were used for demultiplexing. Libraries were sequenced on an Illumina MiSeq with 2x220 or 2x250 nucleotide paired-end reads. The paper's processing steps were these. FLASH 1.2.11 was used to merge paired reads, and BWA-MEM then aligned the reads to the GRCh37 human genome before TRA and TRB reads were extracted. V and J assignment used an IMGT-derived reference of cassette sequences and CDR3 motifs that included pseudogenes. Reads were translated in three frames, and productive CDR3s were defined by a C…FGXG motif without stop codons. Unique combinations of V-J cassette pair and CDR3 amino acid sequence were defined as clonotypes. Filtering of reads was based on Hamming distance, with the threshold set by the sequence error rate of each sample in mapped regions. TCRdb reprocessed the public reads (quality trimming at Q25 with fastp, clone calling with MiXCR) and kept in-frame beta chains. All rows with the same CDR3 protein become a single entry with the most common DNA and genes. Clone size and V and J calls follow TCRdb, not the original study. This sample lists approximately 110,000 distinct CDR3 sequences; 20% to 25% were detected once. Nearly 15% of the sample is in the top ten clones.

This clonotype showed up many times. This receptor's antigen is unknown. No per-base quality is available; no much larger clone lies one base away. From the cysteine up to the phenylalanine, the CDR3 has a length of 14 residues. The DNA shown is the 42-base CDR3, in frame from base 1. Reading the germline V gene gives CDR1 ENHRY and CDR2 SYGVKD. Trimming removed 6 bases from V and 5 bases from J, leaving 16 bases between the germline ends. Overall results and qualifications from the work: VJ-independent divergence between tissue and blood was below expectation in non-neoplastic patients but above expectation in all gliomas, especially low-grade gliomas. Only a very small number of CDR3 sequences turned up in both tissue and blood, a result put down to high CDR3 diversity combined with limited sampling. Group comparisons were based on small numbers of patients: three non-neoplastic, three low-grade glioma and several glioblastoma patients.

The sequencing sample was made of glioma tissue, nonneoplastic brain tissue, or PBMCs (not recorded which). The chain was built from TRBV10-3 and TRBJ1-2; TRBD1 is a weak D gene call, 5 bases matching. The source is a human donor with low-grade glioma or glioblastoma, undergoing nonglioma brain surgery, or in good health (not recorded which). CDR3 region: CAISVPGTGYGYTF. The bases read TGTGCCATCAGCGTTCCTGGGACGGGATATGGCTACACCTTC.